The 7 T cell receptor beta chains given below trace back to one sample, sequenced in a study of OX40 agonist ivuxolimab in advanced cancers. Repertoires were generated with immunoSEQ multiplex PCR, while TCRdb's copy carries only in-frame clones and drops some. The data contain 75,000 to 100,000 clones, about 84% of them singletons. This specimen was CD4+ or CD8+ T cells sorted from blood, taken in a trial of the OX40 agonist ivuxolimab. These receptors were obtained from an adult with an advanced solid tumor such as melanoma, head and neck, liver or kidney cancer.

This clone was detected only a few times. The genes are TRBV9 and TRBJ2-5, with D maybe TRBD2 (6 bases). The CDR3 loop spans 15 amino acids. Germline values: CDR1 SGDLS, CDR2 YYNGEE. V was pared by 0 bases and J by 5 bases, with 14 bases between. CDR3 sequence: CASSVGGGLGETQYF. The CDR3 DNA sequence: TGTGCCAGCAGCGTAGGAGGAGGGCTTGGGGAGACCCAGTACTTC.

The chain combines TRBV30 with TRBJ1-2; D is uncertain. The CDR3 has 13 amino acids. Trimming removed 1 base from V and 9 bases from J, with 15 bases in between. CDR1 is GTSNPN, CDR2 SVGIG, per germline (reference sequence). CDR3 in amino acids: CAWSEDPTRSYTF. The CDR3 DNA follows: TGTGCCTGGAGTGAGGACCCCACTCGAAGCTACACCTTC.

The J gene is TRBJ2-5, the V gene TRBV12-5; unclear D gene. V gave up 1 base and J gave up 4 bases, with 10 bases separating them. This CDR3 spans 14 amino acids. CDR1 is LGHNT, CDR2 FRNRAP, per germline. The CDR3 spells CASGLATWGETQYF. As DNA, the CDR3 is TGTGCTAGTGGTTTGGCCACATGGGGAGAGACCCAGTACTTC. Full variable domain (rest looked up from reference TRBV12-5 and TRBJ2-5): DARVTQTPRHKVTEMGQEVTMRCQPILGHNTVFWYRQTMMQGLELLAYFRNRAPLDDSGMPKDRFSAEMPDATLATLKIQPSEPRDSAVYFCASGLATWGETQYFGPGTRLLVL.

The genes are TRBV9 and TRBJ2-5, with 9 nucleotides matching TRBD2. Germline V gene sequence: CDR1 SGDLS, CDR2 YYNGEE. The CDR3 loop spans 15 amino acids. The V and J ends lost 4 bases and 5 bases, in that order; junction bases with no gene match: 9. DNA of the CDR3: TGTGCCAGCAGCCCGGCTAGCGGGGAGGGTGAGACCCAGTACTTC. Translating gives CASSPASGEGETQYF.

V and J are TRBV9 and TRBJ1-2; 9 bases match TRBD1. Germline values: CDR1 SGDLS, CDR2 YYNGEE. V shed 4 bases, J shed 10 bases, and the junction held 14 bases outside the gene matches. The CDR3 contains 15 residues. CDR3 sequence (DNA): TGTGCCAGCAGCCCTTCCGGGACAGGGTCCTTTGACTACACCTTC. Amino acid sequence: CASSPSGTGSFDYTF.

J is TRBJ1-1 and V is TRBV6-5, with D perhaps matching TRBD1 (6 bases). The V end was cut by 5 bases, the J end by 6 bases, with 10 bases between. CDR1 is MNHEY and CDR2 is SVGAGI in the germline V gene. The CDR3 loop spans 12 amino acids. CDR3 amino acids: CASSPQGPEAFF. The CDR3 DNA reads TGTGCCAGCAGTCCACAGGGACCTGAAGCTTTCTTT.

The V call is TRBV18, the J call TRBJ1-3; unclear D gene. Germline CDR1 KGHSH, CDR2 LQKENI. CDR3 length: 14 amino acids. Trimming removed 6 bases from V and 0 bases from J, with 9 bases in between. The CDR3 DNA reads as TGTGCCAGCTCGCCCGACCTCTCTGGAAACACCATATATTTT. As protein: CASSPDLSGNTIYF.